This T cell receptor (beta chain) is drawn from a study of T cell changes during pregnancy in multiple sclerosis. The CDR3 is 19 amino acids. Germline CDR1 reads MGHRA; CDR2 reads YSYEKL. J was trimmed by 1 base and V by 2 bases; bases with no gene match: 9. The repertoire was sequenced with immunoSEQ multiplex PCR; TCRdb's copy has only in-frame clones and lacks some. The data hold 38,000 or so clones, with roughly 93% observed a single time. This sequence joins TRBV4-1 and TRBJ2-3, with 13 positions matching TRBD2. The sequence came from a female donor with multiple sclerosis, enrolled in a pregnancy study. The sample consisted of CD4+ T cells from peripheral blood mononuclear cells, taken in the second trimester of pregnancy. CDR3 in amino acids: CASSQLTTSGRTRTDTQYF. CDR3 in DNA: TGCGCCAGCAGCCAATTAACGACTAGCGGGAGGACACGCACAGATACGCAGTATTTT.